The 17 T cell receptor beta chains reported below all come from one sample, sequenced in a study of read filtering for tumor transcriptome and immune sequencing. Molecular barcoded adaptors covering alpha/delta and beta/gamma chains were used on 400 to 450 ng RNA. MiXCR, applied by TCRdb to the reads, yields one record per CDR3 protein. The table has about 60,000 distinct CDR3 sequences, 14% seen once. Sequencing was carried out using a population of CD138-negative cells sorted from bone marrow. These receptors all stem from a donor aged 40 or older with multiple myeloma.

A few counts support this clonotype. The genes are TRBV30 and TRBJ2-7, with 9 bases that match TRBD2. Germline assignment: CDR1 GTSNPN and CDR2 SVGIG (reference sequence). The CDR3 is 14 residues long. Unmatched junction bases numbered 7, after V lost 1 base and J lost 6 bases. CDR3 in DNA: TGTGCCTGGAGTGCACCGGGACTAGCTGCCGAGCAGTACTTC. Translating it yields CAWSAPGLAAEQYF.

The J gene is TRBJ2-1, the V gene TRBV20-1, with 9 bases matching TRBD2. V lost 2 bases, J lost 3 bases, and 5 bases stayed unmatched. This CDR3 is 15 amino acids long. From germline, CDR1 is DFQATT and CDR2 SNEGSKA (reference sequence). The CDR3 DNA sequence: TGCAGTGCTAGACTCGGGACTAGCATCTACAATGAGCAGTTCTTC. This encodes CSARLGTSIYNEQFF.

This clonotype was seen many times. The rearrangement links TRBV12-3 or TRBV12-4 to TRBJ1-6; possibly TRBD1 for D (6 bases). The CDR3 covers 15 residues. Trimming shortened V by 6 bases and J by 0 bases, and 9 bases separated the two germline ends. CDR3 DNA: TGTGCCAGCAGAACAGGGAGCTCCTATAATTCACCCCTCCACTTT. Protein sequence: CASRTGSSYNSPLHF.

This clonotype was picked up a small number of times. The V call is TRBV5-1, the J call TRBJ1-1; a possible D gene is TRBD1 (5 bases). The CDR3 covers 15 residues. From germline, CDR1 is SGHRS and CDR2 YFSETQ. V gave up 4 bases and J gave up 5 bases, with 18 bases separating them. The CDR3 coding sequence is TGCGCCAGCAGCAGCGAGGAGGGGAGACGGACTGAAGCTTTCTTT. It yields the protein CASSSEEGRRTEAFF.

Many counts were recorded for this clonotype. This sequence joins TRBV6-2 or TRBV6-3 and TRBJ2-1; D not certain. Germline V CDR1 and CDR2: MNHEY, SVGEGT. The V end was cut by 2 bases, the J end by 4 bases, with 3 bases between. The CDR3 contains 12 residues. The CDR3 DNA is TGTGCCAGCAGTTACGGATACAATGAGCAGTTCTTC. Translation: CASSYGYNEQFF.

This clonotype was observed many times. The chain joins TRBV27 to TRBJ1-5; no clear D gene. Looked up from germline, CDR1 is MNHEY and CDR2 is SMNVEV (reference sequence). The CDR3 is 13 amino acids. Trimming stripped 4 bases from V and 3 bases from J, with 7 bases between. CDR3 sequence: CASSYKANQPQHF. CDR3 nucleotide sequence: TGTGCCAGCAGTTATAAGGCCAATCAGCCCCAGCATTTT.

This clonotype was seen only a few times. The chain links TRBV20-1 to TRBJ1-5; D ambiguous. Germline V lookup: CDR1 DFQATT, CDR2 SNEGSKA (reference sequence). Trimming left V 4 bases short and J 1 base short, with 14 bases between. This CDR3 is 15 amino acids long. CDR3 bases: TGCAGTGCTACCTCCATAGGAGGGAGCAATCAGCCCCAGCATTTT. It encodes CSATSIGGSNQPQHF.

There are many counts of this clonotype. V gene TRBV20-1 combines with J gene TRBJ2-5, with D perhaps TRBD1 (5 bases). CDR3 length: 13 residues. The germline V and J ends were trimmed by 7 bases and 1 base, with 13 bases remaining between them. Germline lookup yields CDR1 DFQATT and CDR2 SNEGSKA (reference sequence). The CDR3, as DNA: TGCAGTGAAAGTGACAGAGCCCAAGAGACCCAGTACTTC. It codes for CSESDRAQETQYF.

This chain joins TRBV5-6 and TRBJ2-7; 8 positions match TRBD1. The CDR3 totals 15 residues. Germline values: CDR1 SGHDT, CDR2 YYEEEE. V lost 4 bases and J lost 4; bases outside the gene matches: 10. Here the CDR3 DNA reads TGTGCCAGCAGCCCCGGGACAGGACCGGGGTACGAGCAGTACTTC. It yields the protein CASSPGTGPGYEQYF. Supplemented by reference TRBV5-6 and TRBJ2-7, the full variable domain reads DAGVTQSPTHLIKTRGQQVTLRCSPKSGHDTVSWYQQALGQGPQFIFQYYEEEERQRGNFPDRFSGHQFPNYSSELNVNALLLGDSALYLCASSPGTGPGYEQYFGPGTRLTVT.

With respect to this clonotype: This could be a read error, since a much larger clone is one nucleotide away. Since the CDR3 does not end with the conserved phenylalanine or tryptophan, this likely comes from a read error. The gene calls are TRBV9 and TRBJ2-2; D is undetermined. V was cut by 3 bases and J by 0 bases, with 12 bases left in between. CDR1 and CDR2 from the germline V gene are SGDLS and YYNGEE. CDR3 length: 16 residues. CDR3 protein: CASSGPGMTNTGELFL. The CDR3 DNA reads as TGTGCCAGCAGCGGCCCGGGCATGACGAACACCGGGGAGCTGTTTCTT.

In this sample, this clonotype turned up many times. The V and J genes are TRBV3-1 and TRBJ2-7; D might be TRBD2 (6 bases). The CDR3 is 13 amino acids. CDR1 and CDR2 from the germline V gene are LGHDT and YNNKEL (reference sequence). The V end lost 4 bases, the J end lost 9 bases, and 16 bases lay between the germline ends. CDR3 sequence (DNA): TGTGCCAGCAGCCTAACGACTAGTCACTGGCAGTACTTC. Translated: CASSLTTSHWQYF.

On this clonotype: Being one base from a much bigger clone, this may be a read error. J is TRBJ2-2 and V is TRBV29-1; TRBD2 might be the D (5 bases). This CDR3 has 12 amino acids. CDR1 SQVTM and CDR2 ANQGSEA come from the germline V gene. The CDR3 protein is CSVLWRSGELLF. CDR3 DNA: TGCAGCGTTTTGTGGCGTTCCGGGGAGCTGCTTTTT.

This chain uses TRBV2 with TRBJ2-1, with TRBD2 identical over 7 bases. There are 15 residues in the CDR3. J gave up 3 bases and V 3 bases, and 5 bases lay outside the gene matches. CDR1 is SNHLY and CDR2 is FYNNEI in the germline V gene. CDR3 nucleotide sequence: TGTGCCAGCAGTGAGGGGGGGGTGGGCTACAATGAGCAGTTCTTC. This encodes CASSEGGVGYNEQFF. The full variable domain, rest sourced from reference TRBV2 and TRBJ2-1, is EPEVTQTPSHQVTQMGQEVILRCVPISNHLYFYWYRQILGQKVEFLVSFYNNEISEKSEIFDDQFSVERPDGSNFTLKIRSTKLEDSAMYFCASSEGGVGYNEQFFGPGTRLTVL.

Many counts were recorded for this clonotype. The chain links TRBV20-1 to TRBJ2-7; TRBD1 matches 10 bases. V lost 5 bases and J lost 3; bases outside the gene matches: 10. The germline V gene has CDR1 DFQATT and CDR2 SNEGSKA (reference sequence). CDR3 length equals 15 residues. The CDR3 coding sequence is TGCAGTGCTGAACCGGACAGGGGGGGATACTACGAGCAGTACTTC. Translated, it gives CSAEPDRGGYYEQYF.

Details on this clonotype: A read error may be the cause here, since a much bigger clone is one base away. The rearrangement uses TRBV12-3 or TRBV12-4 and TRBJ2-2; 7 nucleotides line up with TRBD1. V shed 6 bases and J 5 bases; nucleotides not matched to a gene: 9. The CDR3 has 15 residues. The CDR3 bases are TGTGCCAGCAGGCCCAATACAGGGGTTACCGGGGAGCTGTTTTTT. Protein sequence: CASRPNTGVTGELFF.

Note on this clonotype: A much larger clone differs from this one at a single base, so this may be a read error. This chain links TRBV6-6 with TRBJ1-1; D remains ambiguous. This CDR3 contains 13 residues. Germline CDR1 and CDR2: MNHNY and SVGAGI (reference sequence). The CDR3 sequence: CASSYVGRTEALF. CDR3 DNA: TGTGCCAGCAGTTACGTCGGGCGAACTGAAGCTCTCTTT.

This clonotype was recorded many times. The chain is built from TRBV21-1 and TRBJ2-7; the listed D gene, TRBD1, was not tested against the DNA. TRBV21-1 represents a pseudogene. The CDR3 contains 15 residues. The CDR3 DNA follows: TGTGCCAGCAGCAAAGCGGGGGGTTCTCCCTACGAGCAGTACTTC. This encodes CASSKAGGSPYEQYF.